This TCR beta chain was observed in a study of shared clonotypes between healthy human individuals. Study overall: Serving as donors were two women and three men, whose ages spanned 18 to 49.

When replicate PCRs were run on unsorted PBMC, they used about 300 ng DNA, some 31,000 T cell genomes. Profiled with immunoSEQ multiplex PCR; TCRdb holds only in-frame clones, not every one. Of some 510,000 clones in the sample, roughly 78% are singletons; the top ten hold under 15%. The sequenced sample was PBMCs. The origin of this receptor is a woman aged 40 to 49 in good health. Some clones in this sample may be carry-over from other donors' samples.

The CDR3 spells CASSDAGTKGYNEQFF. CDR3 nucleotides: TGTGCCAGCAGCGACGCCGGGACTAAGGGGTACAATGAGCAGTTCTTC. The V gene is TRBV11-2, the J gene TRBJ2-1; 7 bases are a match to TRBD2. The CDR3 is 16 amino acids. The V gene's germline CDR1 is SGHAT and CDR2 FQNNGV. J was trimmed by 4 bases and V by 5 bases; bases with no gene match: 11. The whole variable domain, filled in from reference TRBV11-2 and TRBJ2-1, reads EAGVAQSPRYKIIEKRQSVAFWCNPISGHATLYWYQQILGQGPKLLIQFQNNGVVDDSQLPKDRFSAERLKGVDSTLKIQPAKLEDSAVYLCASSDAGTKGYNEQFFGPGTRLTVL.